This is a list of T cell receptor beta chains from one sample in a study of beta chain features in type 1 diabetes. TCRdb keeps only in-frame clones here, not all; method: immunoSEQ multiplex PCR. Among a few hundred thousand clones listed, 9.5% to 10% were seen once. Sample: central memory CD4+ T cells from blood. The origin of the receptors is a man aged 25 to 40 with type 1 diabetes. The CDR3 runs from the conserved cysteine through the conserved F or W. The D gene is left open where the match is weak. Size is stated for part of the rows, as once, few or many counts, or as a class when the clone is expanded.

J,size,D,V,DNA,CDR3
TRBJ2-2,few,-,TRBV6-6,TGTGCCAGCAGTGTCTGGGATCAGCAGACCGGGGAGCTGTTTTTT,CASSVWDQQTGELFF
TRBJ1-2,-,-,TRBV7-3,TGTGCCAGCAGCGGGGGCTATGGCTACACCTTC,CASSGGYGYTF
TRBJ1-2,-,-,TRBV2,TGTGCCAGCAGTGGGACGACTGGGGGCTACACCTTC,CASSGTTGGYTF
TRBJ2-1,-,TRBD2,TRBV4-1,TGTGCCAGCAGCCAAGGCGGGGGGTCCTACAATGAGCAGTTCTTC,CASSQGGGSYNEQFF
TRBJ2-7,few,TRBD2,TRBV5-5,TGTGCCAGCAGCCTATTGGGGAGGGACTCCTCCTTC,CASSLLGRDSSF
TRBJ2-5,-,-,TRBV11-2,TGTGCCAGCAGCTTCCTAGGGGAAGAGACCCAGTACTTC,CASSFLGEETQYF
TRBJ2-7,-,TRBD2,TRBV27,TGTGCCAGCAGCCCACGCAGCGGGGGGCCCTACGAGCAGTACTTC,CASSPRSGGPYEQYF
TRBJ2-2,-,-,TRBV19,TGTGCCAGTAGTATAGGTGGCCGGAGAACCGGGGAGCTGTTTTTT,CASSIGGRRTGELFF
TRBJ2-3,-,-,TRBV5-1,TGCGCCAGCAGCTTGAATGGGGGCGAGGATACGCAGTATTTT,CASSLNGGEDTQYF
TRBJ2-7,many,-,TRBV7-2,TGTGCCAGCCGCACGGGCCGCTACGAGCAGTACTTC,CASRTGRYEQYF